This T cell receptor beta chain was recorded in a study of blood T cell repertoires in COVID-19. Data came from immunoSEQ multiplex PCR; TCRdb stores just in-frame clones and leaves some out. The data show about 98,000 clones, approximately 92% seen once. The receptor's source is a man younger than 35 with acute or convalescent COVID-19. Sequencing was performed on peripheral blood.

The CDR3 region has the DNA TGCGCCAGCACCGTAGCGGGGGAAGAGACCCAGTACTTC. This codes for CASTVAGEETQYF. This chain joins TRBV5-1 and TRBJ2-5, with 9 nucleotides matching TRBD2. The J segment lost 3 bases and the V segment lost 6 bases, leaving 3 bases of the junction unmatched. Germline-derived CDR1 and CDR2 are SGHRS and YFSETQ. The CDR3 loop spans 13 amino acids.